The 16 T cell receptor beta chains below all came from one sample that was sequenced in a study of response to subunit inactivated influenza vaccine. TCRdb called the RT-PCR reads again in MiXCR, with one record for every CDR3 protein. Of roughly 500,000 distinct CDR3 sequences listed, more than 15% are singletons. The material sequenced was CD4+ T cells sorted from PBMCs, taken roughly 24 months after vaccination. The receptors here all came from a man between 50 and 75 years old who received an inactivated influenza vaccine.

This clonotype showed up just a few times. This rearrangement joins TRBV10-3 to TRBJ2-5, with D perhaps TRBD1 (6 bases). Germline assignment: CDR1 ENHRY and CDR2 SYGVKD. V gave up 6 bases and J gave up 5 bases, with 13 bases separating them. The CDR3 extends over 13 amino acids. CDR3 in DNA: TGTGCCATCAGCCTACAGGGCCGGGAGACCCAGTACTTC. The encoded protein is CAISLQGRETQYF.

In its sample, this clonotype was seen a few times. The chain links TRBV5-1 to TRBJ2-5; TRBD1 aligns across 8 bases. Germline V gene data show CDR1 as SGHRS and CDR2 as YFSETQ. J was trimmed by 5 bases and V by 3 bases; bases with no gene match: 9. This CDR3 is built from 15 residues. Here the CDR3 DNA reads TGCGCCAGCAGCTCTTATCAGGGGGCTGGGGAGACCCAGTACTTC. Its protein product is CASSSYQGAGETQYF.

This clonotype was counted only a few times. This chain connects TRBV29-1 to TRBJ2-2, with 9 bases matching TRBD1. This CDR3 region has 16 residues. Trimming took 4 bases from V and 1 from J; bases not matched to a gene: 7. Per the germline V gene, CDR1 is SQVTM and CDR2 is ANQGSEA. The CDR3 region is CSVGGQGVGNTGELFF. The DNA of the CDR3 is TGCAGCGTTGGGGGACAGGGCGTCGGGAACACCGGGGAGCTGTTTTTT.

This chain links TRBV27 with TRBJ1-2; possibly TRBD1 for D (6 bases). The CDR3 contains 12 residues. The germline V and J ends were trimmed by 10 bases and 3 bases, with 12 bases remaining between them. The germline CDR1 and CDR2 sequences are MNHEY and SMNVEV (reference sequence). The CDR3 protein is CATQQGDYGYTF. The CDR3 DNA sequence: TGTGCCACCCAACAGGGAGACTATGGCTACACCTTC.

This clonotype was seen more than once but under ten times. The V and J genes are TRBV4-1 and TRBJ2-4; D gene unclear. Trimming left V 1 base short and J 6 bases short, with 13 bases between. There are 15 residues in the CDR3. Per germline, CDR1 MGHRA and CDR2 YSYEKL. For the CDR3, the DNA is TGCGCCAGCAGCCAAGGGATTGGGCGCAGAAACATTCAGTACTTC. Residues: CASSQGIGRRNIQYF.

This clonotype was seen at least ten times. The gene calls are TRBV5-1 and TRBJ2-5, with D hard to call. The CDR3 contains 15 residues. V was trimmed by 0 bases and J by 4 bases, leaving 13 bases between them. Germline V gives CDR1 SGHRS, CDR2 YFSETQ. The chain's CDR3 is CASSLDPSNRETQYF. The DNA for the CDR3 is TGCGCCAGCAGCTTGGATCCGTCAAATAGAGAGACCCAGTACTTC.

The chain has TRBV28 and TRBJ2-3; D is unresolved. Germline-derived CDR1 and CDR2 are MDHEN and SYDVKM. V lost 4 bases and J 2 bases, leaving 19 bases between the germline ends. The CDR3 totals 17 residues. The CDR3 sequence is CASSSPRQGPNTDTQYF. CDR3 in DNA: TGTGCCAGCAGTTCTCCCCGCCAAGGACCGAACACAGATACGCAGTATTTT. The full variable domain, its missing parts supplied by reference TRBV28 and TRBJ2-3, is DVKVTQSSRYLVKRTGEKVFLECVQDMDHENMFWYRQDPGLGLRLIYFSYDVKMKEKGDIPEGYSVSREKKERFSLILESASTNQTSMYLCASSSPRQGPNTDTQYFGPGTRLTVL.

This clonotype was counted between two and nine times. The rearrangement uses TRBV28 and TRBJ1-5; 9 bases are a match to TRBD1. The junction had 12 bases not matched to a gene; V was cut back by 5 bases and J by 7 bases. In germline, CDR1 is MDHEN, CDR2 SYDVKM. The CDR3 runs to 16 residues. This CDR3 is CASSPDPTGGRQPQHF. The CDR3 DNA sequence: TGTGCCAGCAGTCCCGACCCGACAGGGGGTCGGCAGCCCCAGCATTTT. Variable domain in full (rest from reference TRBV28 and TRBJ1-5): DVKVTQSSRYLVKRTGEKVFLECVQDMDHENMFWYRQDPGLGLRLIYFSYDVKMKEKGDIPEGYSVSREKKERFSLILESASTNQTSMYLCASSPDPTGGRQPQHFGDGTRLSIL.

The V call is TRBV5-5, the J call TRBJ2-3, with TRBD1 as a possible D gene (5 bases). In germline, CDR1 is SGHKS, CDR2 YYEKEE (reference sequence). With 2 bases removed from V and 0 bases from J, the gap between germline ends came to 13 bases. The CDR3 is 16 amino acids. In DNA, the CDR3 is TGTGCCAGCAGCTTCGCTCAGGGTTGGAGCACAGATACGCAGTATTTT. Translation gives CASSFAQGWSTDTQYF.

This clonotype has just one count. The chain employs TRBV20-1 and TRBJ2-3; 7 nucleotides line up with TRBD1. Germline assignment: CDR1 DFQATT and CDR2 SNEGSKA (reference sequence). The CDR3 runs to 14 residues. V lost 5 bases to trimming and J lost 6 bases; unmatched junction nucleotides: 11. The CDR3 coding sequence is TGCAGTGCTTCCGACAGGGACGTTCAGGATACGCAGTATTTT. Residues: CSASDRDVQDTQYF.

This clonotype was observed a handful of times. J is TRBJ1-1 and V is TRBV29-1; D possibly corresponds to TRBD1 (6 bases). Between the trimmed V and J ends, which lost 4 bases and 3 bases, there was a span of 9 bases. The CDR3 spans 12 residues. Germline CDR1 is SQVTM and CDR2 is ANQGSEA. The CDR3 loop is CSVGGGHTEAFF. In DNA form, the CDR3 reads TGCAGCGTTGGGGGGGGCCACACTGAAGCTTTCTTT.

This clonotype was detected a few times. This rearrangement joins TRBV6-2 or TRBV6-3 to TRBJ2-1, with 11 bases fitting TRBD2. CDR1 and CDR2 from the germline V gene are MNHEY and SVGEGT. This CDR3 has 17 residues. The junction had 14 bases not matched to a gene; V was cut back by 6 bases and J by 7 bases. The CDR3 reads CASRPWELAGVSNEQFF. CDR3 DNA sequence: TGTGCCAGCAGGCCCTGGGAACTAGCGGGAGTCAGTAATGAGCAGTTCTTC.

This chain links TRBV29-1 with TRBJ2-3; the match to TRBD2 covers 11 bases. Germline trimming cut 7 bases from V and 3 bases from J; bases unmatched to any gene: 3. This CDR3 has 13 amino acids. Germline V gives CDR1 SQVTM, CDR2 ANQGSEA. As DNA, the CDR3 is TGCAGCGAAATAGCGGGGGGGACAGATACGCAGTATTTT. Amino acids: CSEIAGGTDTQYF.

This clonotype came up many times. The chain couples TRBV4-3 to TRBJ1-2; D not resolved. There are 15 residues in the CDR3. V shed 0 bases and J shed 3 bases, with 11 bases lying between them. Germline assignment: CDR1 LGHNA and CDR2 YSLEER. In nucleotides, the CDR3 is TGCGCCAGCAGCCAAGATAGCGGCCGGGACTATGGCTACACCTTC. Its translation: CASSQDSGRDYGYTF.

This clonotype was counted a few times. The rearrangement uses TRBV20-1 and TRBJ2-7; 9 positions agree with TRBD2. Germline loops: CDR1 DFQATT, CDR2 SNEGSKA (reference sequence). The CDR3 loop spans 16 amino acids. The ends lost 3 bases at V and 4 bases at J; junction bases unmatched: 13. For the CDR3, the DNA is TGCAGTGCTAGGGCGAGAAGTAGCGGGAGACTGTACGAGCAGTACTTC. Translating it yields CSARARSSGRLYEQYF.

This chain connects TRBV7-2 to TRBJ2-1, with D perhaps TRBD1 (5 bases). V dropped 1 base and J dropped 5 bases, with 12 bases sitting between them. The germline CDR1 and CDR2 sequences are SGHTA and FQGNSA. This CDR3 region has 15 residues. The CDR3 DNA reads TGTGCCAGCAGCTTAGGTGGCAGGGATAACAATGAGCAGTTCTTC. It is translated as CASSLGGRDNNEQFF.